Detailed here is one T cell receptor beta chain. What antigen it recognizes has not been identified. No much larger clonotype is one base removed from it; base qualities were not supplied. The treatment or condition label of this sample denotes: live attenuated yellow fever vaccine strain. At each blood-draw timepoint, two biological replicates of bulk PBMCs were collected. A standard Ficoll-Paque protocol was used to isolate PBMCs from peripheral blood. RNA was extracted with TriZol from bulk PBMCs, CD4 and CD8 fractions, and dextramer-positive and dextramer-negative fractions. The cysteine opens and the phenylalanine closes a CDR3 of 13 amino acids. Only the CDR3 region is kept as DNA, spanning 39 bases read in frame from base 1. The V and J ends are trimmed by 1 base and 6 bases, leaving 8 bases between them. CDR1 and CDR2, per the germline V gene, are MNHNS and SASEGT. The sample originates from a study of T cells after yellow fever vaccination (dated by TCRdb to between 2017 and 2020). As for the study more broadly: The SMART-Seq v4 Ultra Low Input RNA kit was used to prepare libraries from fractions with low cell numbers. Two healthy male donors made up the cohort, one aged 18 to 29 years and the other aged 30 to 40 years. To track T-cell clones before and after primary and booster YFV17D yellow fever vaccination, bulk TCR alpha and beta repertoires were sequenced longitudinally. Bulk PBMC replicates and cell subsets were isolated from blood drawn at multiple timepoints before and after both primary and secondary immunization.

Synthesis of TCR cDNA relied on 5'RACE template switching, a step that introduced a universal primer site along with unique molecular identifiers. Priming for cDNA synthesis came from both the TCR alpha and TCR beta constant segments. Libraries were amplified in two PCR steps, with sample barcodes and sequencing adapters added in the second step. Libraries were sequenced on Illumina HiSeq 2500 (2x100 bp) or NovaSeq (2x150 bp). The authors' analysis ran thus. Demultiplexing of reads and collapsing into UMI consensus sequences were performed with MIGEC, and V(D)J alignment was carried out with MiXCR. Vaccine-responding clonotypes were defined with edgeR using replicate PBMC samples, requiring FDR below 0.01 and a log2 fold change above 5 up to day 15. Each bulk clonotype was labeled CD4 or CD8 based on which sequenced repertoire, CD4 or CD8, contained the clonotype at higher abundance. TCRdb cleaned the public reads at Q25 with fastp, built clones with MiXCR and kept in-frame beta chains. Each record represents a unique CDR3 protein, reported with the most common genes and DNA among its rows. These V and J calls are TCRdb output, not the study's own analysis. In this sample the table shows 620,000 or so distinct CDR3 sequences, more than 9% of which occur a single time. The ten largest clones represent approximately 15% of the sample.

Findings and caveats that apply to the study as a whole: Most clones expanded after primary vaccination were re-detected after the booster (96% of CD4 and around nine tenths of CD8), suggesting broad memory maintenance. Compared with the primary T-cell response, the secondary T-cell response was weaker but faster, peaking on day 5 rather than day 15. A small share of clonotypes occurred in both CD4 and CD8 compartments, likely arising from convergent recombination. Because the study included only two donors, the extent to which the findings can be generalized is limited. Computational filtering was needed because FACS-sorted repertoires could contain abundant contaminating clonotypes from the bulk population.

Here the sequenced sample was PBMCs, taken on the day of the yellow fever booster vaccination. The TCR comes from a man between 25 and 39 years old who received the YFV17D yellow fever vaccine. In this chain, TRBV6-1 is recombined with TRBJ2-3; no confident D gene assignment can be made. The CDR3 here reads CASSEVGRDTQYF. At the DNA level, the sequence is TGTGCCAGCAGTGAAGTGGGTCGGGATACGCAGTATTTT.